Listed below are T cell receptor beta chains from one sample, sequenced in a study of T cells in Graves' hyperthyroidism and ophthalmopathy. TCRdb re-called the multiplex PCR reads through MiXCR, storing one row per CDR3 protein. Of approximately 270,000 distinct CDR3 sequences in the sample, about 15% are singletons; the top ten hold roughly 13%. Sequenced: blood. These receptors were taken from a woman in her forties with Graves' hyperthyroidism that later progressed to Graves' ophthalmopathy. Both conserved end residues are part of each CDR3. The order of the fields is D gene, clone size, V gene, J gene, CDR3 protein, CDR3 DNA. A D gene is named only where the DNA matches it firmly. Not every row has a clone size; where given, it reads once, few, many or a size class.

D: NA
size: many
V: TRBV2
J: TRBJ1-1
CDR3: CASIFRRTNTEAFF
DNA: TGTGCCAGCATCTTTCGGCGGACAAACACTGAAGCTTTCTTT

D: NA
size: many
V: TRBV6-1
J: TRBJ2-7
CDR3: CASSGLSLLREQYF
DNA: TGTGCCAGCAGTGGCCTATCTCTTTTGAGAGAGCAGTACTTC

D: TRBD2
size: many
V: TRBV20-1
J: TRBJ2-1
CDR3: CSARRPSIAGVNEQFF
DNA: TGCAGTGCTAGAAGACCTTCTATAGCGGGAGTGAATGAGCAGTTCTTC

D: TRBD2
size: many
V: TRBV2
J: TRBJ2-7
CDR3: CASRRPGGRNEQYF
DNA: TGTGCCAGCAGGAGACCTGGCGGGAGGAACGAGCAGTACTTC

D: NA
size: many
V: TRBV6-5
J: TRBJ1-1
CDR3: CASRGLDRMEAFF
DNA: TGTGCCAGCAGAGGTCTCGACCGGATGGAAGCTTTCTTT

D: TRBD1
size: NA
V: TRBV5-1
J: TRBJ1-2
CDR3: CASTVPGTVNYGYTF
DNA: TGTGCCAGCACCGTACCCGGGACAGTTAACTATGGCTACACCTTC

D: NA
size: many
V: TRBV10-3
J: TRBJ1-1
CDR3: CAISAGGGTEAFF
DNA: TGTGCCATCAGTGCGGGGGGTGGGACTGAAGCTTTCTTT

D: TRBD1
size: few
V: TRBV18
J: TRBJ1-4
CDR3: CASSLGQGADEKLFF
DNA: TGTGCCAGCTCGCTAGGACAGGGGGCCGACGAAAAACTGTTTTTT

D: NA
size: many
V: TRBV3-1
J: TRBJ1-1
CDR3: CASSRYLNTEAFF
DNA: TGTGCCAGCAGCCGCTACTTGAACACTGAAGCTTTCTTT

D: TRBD2
size: many
V: TRBV28
J: TRBJ2-2
CDR3: CASSFPDIAGLNTGELFF
DNA: TGTGCCAGCAGTTTCCCTGATATAGCGGGCCTAAACACCGGGGAGCTGTTTTTT

D: NA
size: many
V: TRBV20-1
J: TRBJ2-1
CDR3: CSARGEYRDEQFF
DNA: TGCAGTGCTAGGGGGGAGTATAGAGATGAGCAGTTCTTC

D: NA
size: many
V: TRBV7-9
J: TRBJ1-1
CDR3: CASSWRTGGEAFF
DNA: TGTGCCAGCAGCTGGCGAACAGGAGGTGAAGCTTTCTTT

D: NA
size: many
V: TRBV28
J: TRBJ1-5
CDR3: CASSLAHNQPQHF
DNA: TGTGCCAGCAGTTTAGCACATAATCAGCCCCAGCATTTT

D: TRBD2
size: NA
V: TRBV6-2/TRBV6-3
J: TRBJ2-7
CDR3: CASSYPLEAGDTYEQYF
DNA: TGTGCCAGCAGTTACCCCCTGGAAGCGGGAGATACCTACGAGCAGTACTTC

D: TRBD1
size: many
V: TRBV12-3/TRBV12-4
J: TRBJ1-1
CDR3: CASSKTGGLRTEAFF
DNA: TGTGCCAGCAGTAAGACAGGGGGGCTCCGTACTGAAGCTTTCTTT

D: TRBD1
size: few
V: TRBV5-1
J: TRBJ2-1
CDR3: CASRDQTRQGYNEQFF
DNA: TGCGCCAGCAGAGACCAAACCAGACAGGGTTACAATGAGCAGTTCTTC

D: TRBD1
size: many
V: TRBV15
J: TRBJ2-7
CDR3: CATSRQGAYNEQYF
DNA: TGTGCCACCAGCAGACAGGGGGCCTACAACGAGCAGTACTTC

D: NA
size: few
V: TRBV13
J: TRBJ2-4
CDR3: CASSAALPKNIQYF
DNA: TGTGCCAGCAGCGCGGCTCTTCCCAAAAACATTCAGTACTTC

D: TRBD1
size: NA
V: TRBV25-1
J: TRBJ2-7
CDR3: CASSRQGSSYEQYF
DNA: TGTGCCAGCAGTAGACAGGGGTCCTCCTACGAGCAGTACTTC

D: TRBD1
size: NA
V: TRBV11-2
J: TRBJ2-3
CDR3: CASSRTGAIMDSRTDTQYF
DNA: TGTGCCAGCAGCCGAACAGGGGCGATAATGGACTCGCGCACAGATACGCAGTATTTT

D: NA
size: many
V: TRBV28
J: TRBJ2-7
CDR3: CASSLDFSYEQYF
DNA: TGTGCCAGCAGTTTGGACTTCTCCTACGAGCAGTACTTC

D: TRBD2
size: NA
V: TRBV27
J: TRBJ2-3
CDR3: CASGSIRDTQYF
DNA: TGTGCTAGCGGGAGTATCAGAGATACGCAGTATTTT